Shown below are 7 T cell receptor beta chains from a single sample sequenced in a study of blood T cell repertoires in COVID-19 (dated by TCRdb to the early 2020s). The method behind the library was the immunoSEQ multiplex PCR assay. In TCRdb, the immuneACCESS table is reduced to in-frame sequences with V and J assigned. These tables do not hold every clone; where another copy was compared, an unresolved V gene accounts for under half, and the others remain unexplained. Here the sample has 300,000 to 450,000 clones; around 87% occur a single time. 1% to 1.5% of the sample belongs to the ten largest clones. The material sequenced was PBMCs or T cells enriched from blood (not recorded which). The receptors here all came from a man in his thirties or forties who had recovered from COVID-19.

This clone occurred once. The chain joins TRBV6-4 to TRBJ1-2, with 10 bases identical to TRBD1. The CDR3 sequence is 17 residues long. The germline V gene has CDR1 MRHNA and CDR2 SNTAGT. Trimming at V came to 5 bases and at J to 3 bases, leaving 12 bases not matched to a gene. The CDR3 loop reads CASSFLLGTGDDYGYTF. CDR3 nucleotide sequence: TGTGCCAGCAGTTTTCTTCTCGGGACAGGGGATGACTATGGCTACACCTTC.

The rearrangement uses TRBV10-1 and TRBJ2-3; TRBD1 aligns across 9 bases. The V gene end was trimmed by 4 bases and the J gene end by 4 bases; junction bases not matched to a gene: 6. Germline CDR1 and CDR2: WNHNN and SYGVQD (reference sequence). CDR3 length: 15 residues. The CDR3 nucleotides read TGCGCCAGCAGTGGAGGGACAGGGTCAGCAGATACGCAGTATTTT. Protein sequence: CASSGGTGSADTQYF.

CDR3: CASSQDPPGLSTRETQYF. In nucleotides, the CDR3 is TGCGCCAGCAGCCAAGATCCGCCGGGGTTGAGCACACGAGAGACCCAGTACTTC. This rearrangement joins TRBV4-1 to TRBJ2-5, with D possibly being TRBD2 (5 bases). Trimming took 0 bases from V and 4 from J, leaving 21 bases between them. Germline CDR1 reads MGHRA; CDR2 reads YSYEKL. CDR3 length equals 18 residues.

This rearrangement joins TRBV6-1 to TRBJ1-2; the D gene is possibly TRBD1 (6 bases). CDR1 is MNHNS, CDR2 SASEGT, per germline. There are 15 residues in the CDR3. Trimming pared 1 base from V and 4 bases from J, leaving 13 bases between. The CDR3 DNA reads TGTGCCAGCAGTGAAGGTGGACAGATTCTCTATGGCTACACCTTC. Translated, it gives CASSEGGQILYGYTF.

The chain has TRBV7-8 and TRBJ1-1; D is possibly TRBD1 (5 bases). This CDR3 contains 15 residues. Germline V CDR1 and CDR2: SGHVS, FQNEAQ. V lost 7 bases, J lost 7 bases, and 22 bases lay in between. DNA of the CDR3: TGTGCCAGCAAGTTGAATACCGGGGGGAGCGGTGAAGCTTTCTTT. Translation gives CASKLNTGGSGEAFF.

The chain has TRBV11-2 and TRBJ2-3; 7 nucleotides match TRBD1. The CDR3 contains 14 residues. The V segment lost 5 bases and the J segment 3 bases; nucleotides outside the gene matches: 5. Germline values: CDR1 SGHAT, CDR2 FQNNGV. CDR3 sequence: CASSRSTGTDTQYF. The CDR3 nucleotides are TGTGCCAGCAGCCGATCGACAGGGACAGATACGCAGTATTTT.

This rearrangement joins TRBV20-1 to TRBJ2-3; 7 positions agree with TRBD1. The V gene's germline CDR1 is DFQATT and CDR2 SNEGSKA (reference sequence). The CDR3 length is 15 residues. The V gene end was trimmed by 3 bases and the J gene end by 2 bases; junction bases not matched to a gene: 8. This chain's CDR3 is CSASTGQLYTDTQYF. For the CDR3, the DNA is TGCAGTGCTAGTACGGGACAGCTATACACAGATACGCAGTATTTT.